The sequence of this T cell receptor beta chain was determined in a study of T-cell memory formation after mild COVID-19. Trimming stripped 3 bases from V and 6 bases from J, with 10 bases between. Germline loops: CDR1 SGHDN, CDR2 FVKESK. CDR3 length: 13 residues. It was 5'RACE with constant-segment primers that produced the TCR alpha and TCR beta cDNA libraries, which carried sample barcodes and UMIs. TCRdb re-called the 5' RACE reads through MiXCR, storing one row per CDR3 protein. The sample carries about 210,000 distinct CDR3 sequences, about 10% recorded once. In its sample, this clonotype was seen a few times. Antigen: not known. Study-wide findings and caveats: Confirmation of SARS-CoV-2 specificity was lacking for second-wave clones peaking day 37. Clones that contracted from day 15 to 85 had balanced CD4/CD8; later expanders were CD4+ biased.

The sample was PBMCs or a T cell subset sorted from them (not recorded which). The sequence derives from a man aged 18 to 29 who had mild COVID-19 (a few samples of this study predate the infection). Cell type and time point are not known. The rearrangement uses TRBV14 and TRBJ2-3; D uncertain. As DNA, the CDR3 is TGTGCCAGCAGCCAGGTTAGAGGTGATACGCAGTATTTT. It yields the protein CASSQVRGDTQYF.